These 10 T cell receptor beta chains were sequenced from one sample in a study of T cell changes during pregnancy in multiple sclerosis. Profiling relied on immunoSEQ multiplex PCR, and the TCRdb table lists in-frame clones only, not all of them. The table has 40,000 to 55,000 clones, 90% seen once. The sequences come from peripheral blood, collected in the second trimester of pregnancy. These TCRs come from a female donor in good health, enrolled as a control in a pregnancy study.

The sample holds one count of this clone. This chain uses TRBV6-5 with TRBJ1-3; 8 nucleotides agree with TRBD1. The CDR3 totals 16 residues. V gave up 4 bases and J gave up 8 bases; unmatched junction bases: 13. Germline-derived CDR1 and CDR2 are MNHEY and SVGAGI. CDR3 protein: CASSSPIVTGEDTIYF. The CDR3 bases are TGTGCCAGCAGTTCCCCTATAGTGACAGGGGAGGACACCATATATTTT.

This sequence joins TRBV19 and TRBJ2-3; TRBD2 agrees at 8 bases. Germline loops: CDR1 LNHDA, CDR2 SQIVND (reference sequence). There are 15 residues in the CDR3. V lost 1 base to trimming and J lost 2 bases; unmatched junction nucleotides: 2. CDR3 amino acids: CASSIGGGITDTQYF. The CDR3 coding sequence is TGTGCCAGTAGTATAGGCGGGGGGATCACAGATACGCAGTATTTT.

The chain links TRBV19 to TRBJ1-3; D ambiguous. Germline CDR1 is LNHDA and CDR2 is SQIVND (reference sequence). Trimming removed 4 bases at V and 0 bases at J, with 13 bases between. The CDR3 spans 16 residues. The DNA for the CDR3 is TGTGCCAGTAGTACGGCCGCCCTAGGCTCTGGAAACACCATATATTTT. It translates to CASSTAALGSGNTIYF.

The chain recombines TRBV7-9 with TRBJ1-1, with 7 nucleotides matching TRBD1. This CDR3 is built from 15 residues. Germline CDR1 reads SEHNR; CDR2 reads FQNEAQ (reference sequence). V was clipped by 5 bases and J by 4 bases; unmatched bases: 10. CDR3 sequence (DNA): TGTGCCAGCAGCCCTAAAGACAGGGAAACCACTGAAGCTTTCTTT. Translated: CASSPKDRETTEAFF.

The chain links TRBV5-1 to TRBJ1-1; 10 nucleotides match TRBD1. With 4 bases clipped from V and 4 bases from J, the junction kept 7 bases outside the gene matches. The CDR3 extends over 15 amino acids. Germline V gives CDR1 SGHRS, CDR2 YFSETQ. Here the CDR3 reads CASSGDRGRVTEAFF. CDR3 in DNA: TGCGCCAGCAGCGGCGACAGGGGGCGTGTCACTGAAGCTTTCTTT.

The V call is TRBV4-1, the J call TRBJ1-1; D is possibly TRBD1 (5 bases). Germline CDR1 and CDR2: MGHRA and YSYEKL. V was pared by 1 base and J by 4 bases, with 10 bases between. This CDR3 comprises 14 residues. The CDR3 reads CASSQVGGVTEAFF. For the CDR3, the DNA is TGCGCCAGCAGCCAAGTGGGGGGGGTCACTGAAGCTTTCTTT.

The chain is built from TRBV13 and TRBJ1-1; 7 bases match TRBD1. This CDR3 spans 14 amino acids. Germline V lookup: CDR1 PRHDT, CDR2 FYEKMQ (reference sequence). J gave up 5 bases and V 5 bases, and 8 bases lay outside the gene matches. The CDR3 DNA reads TGTGCCAGCAGCGCGGGACAGCTGTGGACTGAAGCTTTCTTT. Encoded protein: CASSAGQLWTEAFF. The variable domain in full, completed from reference TRBV13 and TRBJ1-1, reads AAGVIQSPRHLIKEKRETATLKCYPIPRHDTVYWYQQGPGQDPQFLISFYEKMQSDKGSIPDRFSAQQFSDYHSELNMSSLELGDSALYFCASSAGQLWTEAFFGQGTRLTVV.

The chain employs TRBV5-6 and TRBJ2-2, with D hard to call. V gave up 0 bases and J gave up 3 bases, with 12 bases separating them. The CDR3 spans 16 residues. Germline V gene lookup returns CDR1 SGHDT and CDR2 YYEEEE. CDR3 DNA sequence: TGTGCCAGCAGCTTGGCAAGTATTAGCCACACCGGGGAGCTGTTTTTT. This codes for CASSLASISHTGELFF.

The chain combines TRBV25-1 with TRBJ2-1, with 7 bases that match TRBD1. Germline CDR1 and CDR2: MGHDK and SYGVNS. Trimming took 6 bases from V and 7 from J; bases not matched to a gene: 12. The CDR3 consists of 15 residues. CDR3 DNA sequence: TGTGCCAGCAGGCCCACAGGGGCGCTTTGGAATGAGCAGTTCTTC. Amino acid sequence: CASRPTGALWNEQFF. The full variable domain, with the rest looked up from reference TRBV25-1 and TRBJ2-1, is EADIYQTPRYLVIGTGKKITLECSQTMGHDKMYWYQQDPGMELHLIHYSYGVNSTEKGDLSSESTVSRIRTEHFPLTLESARPSHTSQYLCASRPTGALWNEQFFGPGTRLTVL.

The rearrangement joins TRBV5-6 to TRBJ2-3; TRBD1 is a possible D gene (5 bases). Germline V gene sequence: CDR1 SGHDT, CDR2 YYEEEE. V lost 2 bases and J 5 bases, leaving 15 bases between the germline ends. The CDR3 is made up of 15 amino acids. The CDR3: CASSFQGRPGDTQYF. CDR3 coding DNA: TGTGCCAGCAGCTTCCAGGGCCGGCCGGGAGATACGCAGTATTTT.